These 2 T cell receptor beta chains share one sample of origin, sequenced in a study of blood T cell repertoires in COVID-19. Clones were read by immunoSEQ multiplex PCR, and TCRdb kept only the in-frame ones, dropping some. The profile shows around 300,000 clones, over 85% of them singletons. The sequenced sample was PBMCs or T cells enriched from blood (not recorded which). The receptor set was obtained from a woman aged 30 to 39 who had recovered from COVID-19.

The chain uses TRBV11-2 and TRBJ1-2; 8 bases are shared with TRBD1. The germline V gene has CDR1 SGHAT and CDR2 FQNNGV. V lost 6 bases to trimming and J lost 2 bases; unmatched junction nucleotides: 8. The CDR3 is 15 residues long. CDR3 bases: TGTGCCAGCAGGTCTCCAGGGGGCCGGAACTATGGCTACACCTTC. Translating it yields CASRSPGGRNYGYTF.

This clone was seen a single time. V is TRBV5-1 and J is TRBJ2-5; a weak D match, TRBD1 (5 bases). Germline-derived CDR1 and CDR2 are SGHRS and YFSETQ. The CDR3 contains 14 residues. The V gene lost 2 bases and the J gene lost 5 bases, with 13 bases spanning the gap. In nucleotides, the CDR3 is TGCGCCAGCAGCTTACAGGAGAGTATTGAGACCCAGTACTTC. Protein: CASSLQESIETQYF.